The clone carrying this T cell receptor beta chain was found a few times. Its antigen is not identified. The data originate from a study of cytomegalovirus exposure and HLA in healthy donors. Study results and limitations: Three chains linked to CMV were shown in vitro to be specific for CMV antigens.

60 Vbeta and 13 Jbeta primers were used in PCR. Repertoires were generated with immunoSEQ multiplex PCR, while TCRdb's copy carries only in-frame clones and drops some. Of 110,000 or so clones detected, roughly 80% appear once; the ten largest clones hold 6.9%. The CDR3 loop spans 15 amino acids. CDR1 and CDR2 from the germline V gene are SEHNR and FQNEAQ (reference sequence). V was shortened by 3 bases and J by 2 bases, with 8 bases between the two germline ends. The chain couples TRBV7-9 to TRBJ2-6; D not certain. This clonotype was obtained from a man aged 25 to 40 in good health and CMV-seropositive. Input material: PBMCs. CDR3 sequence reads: CASSFLSPGANVLTF. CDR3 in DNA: TGTGCCAGCAGCTTCCTGAGCCCTGGGGCCAACGTCCTGACTTTC.